This is a list of T cell receptor beta chains from one sample in a study of blood T cell repertoires in COVID-19. Clones were sequenced by immunoSEQ multiplex PCR, and TCRdb holds only the in-frame ones, with some missing. The sample lists more than 200,000 clones; over 85% were seen once. Source material: PBMCs or T cells enriched from blood (not recorded which). All receptors derive from a woman younger than 45 with acute COVID-19. Both conserved end residues are part of each CDR3. D genes are given only for firm matches. Only part of the rows carry a size: once, few, many, or a class if the clone is expanded.

V	J	size	D	length	DNA	CDR3
TRBV9	TRBJ1-2	NA	TRBD1	15	TGTGCCAGCAGCGCCCAGGGGGCGGGGACGTATGGCTACACCTTC	CASSAQGAGTYGYTF
TRBV27	TRBJ1-5	NA	TRBD1	14	TGTGCCAGCAAGATCACAGGGGGCAATCAGCCCCAGCATTTT	CASKITGGNQPQHF
TRBV6-6	TRBJ1-3	NA	NA	14	TGTGCCAGCAGTCCCGACAGCTCTGGAAACACCATATATTTT	CASSPDSSGNTIYF
TRBV11-2	TRBJ1-2	NA	NA	14	TGTGCCAGCAGCATATCAGGGTGGAACTATGGCTACACCTTC	CASSISGWNYGYTF
TRBV2	TRBJ1-2	NA	NA	14	TGTGCCAGCAGTGAACAGACCCTAGGCTATGGCTACACCTTC	CASSEQTLGYGYTF
TRBV5-8	TRBJ2-2	NA	NA	12	TGTGCCAGCAGCTTGTATACCGGGGAGCTGTTTTTT	CASSLYTGELFF
TRBV6-5	TRBJ1-5	NA	TRBD1	15	TGTGCCAGCACCTGGGACAGAAATAGCAATCAGCCCCAGCATTTT	CASTWDRNSNQPQHF
TRBV9	TRBJ1-6	NA	NA	17	TGTGCCAGCAGCGTGTTAGCCGGACATCCCTCTAATTCACCCCTCCACTTT	CASSVLAGHPSNSPLHF
TRBV7-3	TRBJ2-3	once	NA	14	TGTGCCAGCAGCCCTCGATACCAGACAGATACGCAGTATTTT	CASSPRYQTDTQYF
TRBV18	TRBJ1-3	few	TRBD1	16	TGTGCCAGCTCACCTAATACAGGGGGCTTTGGAAACACCATATATTTT	CASSPNTGGFGNTIYF
TRBV2	TRBJ1-2	NA	NA	12	TGTGCCAGCATCAGGTGGAACTATGGCTACACCTTC	CASIRWNYGYTF
TRBV6-2/TRBV6-3	TRBJ2-5	NA	NA	15	TGTGCCAGCAGCCCCCGTTGGCAGGGGCAAGAGACCCAGTACTTC	CASSPRWQGQETQYF
TRBV6-5	TRBJ1-4	once	NA	15	TGTGCCAGCAGTCCCAGACAGGCCCTTAATGAAAAACTGTTTTTT	CASSPRQALNEKLFF
TRBV18	TRBJ2-2	NA	TRBD1	15	TGTGCCAGCTCACCGGGACAGGTATTCACCGGGGAGCTGTTTTTT	CASSPGQVFTGELFF
TRBV2	TRBJ2-7	NA	TRBD1	13	TGTGCCAGCATTGGGGACAGGGGGGGCGAGCAGTACTTC	CASIGDRGGEQYF
TRBV2	TRBJ2-2	once	TRBD1	15	TGTGCCAGCAGAGCTGACAGGGCAACTTACGGGGAGCTGTTTTTT	CASRADRATYGELFF
TRBV6-4	TRBJ2-2	NA	TRBD1	16	TGTGCCAGCAGTGACAGGACAGGAGAGAACACCGGGGAGCTGTTTTTT	CASSDRTGENTGELFF
TRBV7-6	TRBJ2-7	NA	TRBD2	16	TGTGCCAGCAGCTTAGGAGCGGGGGCCGTCTCCTACGAGCAGTACTTC	CASSLGAGAVSYEQYF
TRBV7-2	TRBJ2-1	NA	TRBD2	18	TGTGCCAGCAGCGGACGGACTAGCGGGGGGGGTCGCTACAATGAGCAGTTCTTC	CASSGRTSGGGRYNEQFF
TRBV6-5	TRBJ2-3	NA	TRBD1	13	TGTGCCAGCAGGCTCAGGGGGTCAGATACGCAGTATTTT	CASRLRGSDTQYF
TRBV5-4	TRBJ2-1	NA	NA	13	TGTGCCAGCAGCTTGGGTCGGGGCAATGAGCAGTTCTTC	CASSLGRGNEQFF
TRBV11-2	TRBJ1-1	NA	TRBD1	14	TGTGCCAGCAGCTTAGTCAGGGGGCACACTGAAGCTTTCTTT	CASSLVRGHTEAFF
TRBV29-1	TRBJ1-2	NA	NA	13	TGCAGCGTCATGTGGACAGAAAACTATGGCTACACCTTC	CSVMWTENYGYTF
TRBV7-2	TRBJ1-1	few	TRBD1	17	TGTGCCAGCAGCCCCTCCCGTTGGACAGGGCCGAACACTGAAGCTTTCTTT	CASSPSRWTGPNTEAFF
TRBV7-3	TRBJ2-7	NA	NA	15	TGTGCCAGCAGCTCCACCAACGGACGGGACTACGAGCAGTACTTC	CASSSTNGRDYEQYF
TRBV2	TRBJ2-7	NA	NA	13	TGTGCCAGCAGTGGGGTGGGCGATTACGAGCAGTACTTC	CASSGVGDYEQYF
TRBV2	TRBJ2-5	NA	TRBD2	15	TGTGCCAGCAGTGAAGCAGCGAGCGGGGAAGAGACCCAGTACTTC	CASSEAASGEETQYF
TRBV6-5	TRBJ1-3	many	NA	16	TGTGCCAGCAGTTTCTACGGACAGTCCTCTGGAAACACCATATATTTT	CASSFYGQSSGNTIYF
TRBV7-6	TRBJ2-7	NA	NA	16	TGTGCCAGCAGCTTAGGAGGGGGGGGGACTTCTTACGAGCAGTACTTC	CASSLGGGGTSYEQYF
TRBV7-9	TRBJ1-1	NA	NA	13	TGTGCCAGCAGCTCCAGCTACAGGGATGCAGCTTTCTTT	CASSSSYRDAAFF
TRBV6-5	TRBJ2-5	NA	TRBD2	14	TGTGCCAGCAGGGATCCCCCGGGGGGAGAGACCCAGTACTTC	CASRDPPGGETQYF
TRBV19	TRBJ1-5	NA	TRBD1	18	TGTGCCAGTAGTATCGGTCCCCCGGACAGGGGACTCAATCAGCCCCAGCATTTT	CASSIGPPDRGLNQPQHF
TRBV30	TRBJ2-1	NA	NA	14	TGTGCCTCCAACGGACTCACGGGGTACAATGAGCAGTTCTTC	CASNGLTGYNEQFF
TRBV12-3/TRBV12-4	TRBJ1-1	NA	TRBD1	11	TGTGCCAGCAGGAGGGGGCAAGGAGCTTTCTTT	CASRRGQGAFF
TRBV7-8	TRBJ2-7	NA	NA	15	TGTGCCAGCAGCTTAGCCCAGGGGCTTGTGGACGAGCAGTACTTC	CASSLAQGLVDEQYF
TRBV19	TRBJ1-5	NA	TRBD1	18	TGTGCCAGTAGTCGAATAGGGACAGAGCTTTCTTTAAGTCAGCCCCAGCATTTT	CASSRIGTELSLSQPQHF
TRBV9	TRBJ1-2	once	TRBD1	17	TGTGCCAGCAGTGGACCTTGGGGGACAGGGGTCGGGTATGGCTACACCTTC	CASSGPWGTGVGYGYTF
TRBV5-5	TRBJ2-7	NA	TRBD1	14	TGTGCCAGCAGCCCTCACAGGGGGTCGTACGAGCAGTACTTC	CASSPHRGSYEQYF
TRBV7-2	TRBJ1-1	NA	NA	15	TGTGCCAGCAGCTCCGGGATCCAAGGGAACACTGAAGCTTTCTTT	CASSSGIQGNTEAFF
TRBV27	TRBJ1-2	NA	TRBD1	14	TGTGCCAGCAGACCGGGACAGGACATCTATGGCTACACCTTC	CASRPGQDIYGYTF
TRBV5-1	TRBJ1-1	NA	TRBD1	15	TGCGCCAGCAGCTTGGTGGCAGGGGGGAACACTGAAGCTTTCTTT	CASSLVAGGNTEAFF
TRBV30	TRBJ1-6	NA	TRBD1	15	TGTGCCTGGAGGGGGGGACAGGACTATAATTCACCCCTCCACTTT	CAWRGGQDYNSPLHF
TRBV27	TRBJ2-7	once	TRBD1	14	TGTGCCAGCAGTTTCGGGACAGGGCCGTCCGAGCAGTACTTC	CASSFGTGPSEQYF
TRBV5-6	TRBJ1-1	NA	NA	13	TGTGCCAGCAGCAAGACAGCGAACACTGAAGCTTTCTTT	CASSKTANTEAFF
TRBV7-2	TRBJ2-3	NA	NA	16	TGTGCCAGCAGCTTAGGGGTCGGCGGGGGCACAGATACGCAGTATTTT	CASSLGVGGGTDTQYF
TRBV7-9	TRBJ2-3	NA	NA	15	TGTGCCAGCAGCCCCCCTGCGGGATACACAGATACGCAGTTTTTT	CASSPPAGYTDTQFF
TRBV6-5	TRBJ1-4	NA	TRBD1	14	TGTGCCAGCAGTAAACAGGGGGGTAGTGAAAAACTGTTTTTT	CASSKQGGSEKLFF
TRBV4-1	TRBJ1-5	NA	NA	15	TGCGCCAGCAGCCAAGATGACAGGCCGGATCAGCCCCAGCATTTT	CASSQDDRPDQPQHF
TRBV4-1	TRBJ2-1	NA	TRBD1	17	TGCGCCAGCAGCCCGGGACAGTCTAGGTCACGGGACAATGAGCAGTTCTTC	CASSPGQSRSRDNEQFF
TRBV19	TRBJ2-1	NA	TRBD1	14	TGTGCCAGTAGTGACACGAGACAGGGCGGTGAGCAGTTCTTC	CASSDTRQGGEQFF
TRBV27	TRBJ2-1	NA	NA	14	TGTGCCAGCAGTTCCGGCGGAGGCTGGGAGGAGCAGTTCTTC	CASSSGGGWEEQFF
TRBV4-1	TRBJ2-7	NA	TRBD2	14	TGCGCCAGCAGCCAAGAAAGGACTAGGGGTGAGCAGTACTTC	CASSQERTRGEQYF
TRBV6-5	TRBJ1-5	NA	TRBD1	15	TGTGCCAGCAGGCCGACAGGGATGCTAAGTCAGCCCCAGCATTTT	CASRPTGMLSQPQHF
TRBV5-1	TRBJ2-1	NA	TRBD1	15	TGCGCCAGCAGTATACAGGGGAGCTCCTACAATGAGCAGTTCTTC	CASSIQGSSYNEQFF
TRBV7-2	TRBJ1-5	NA	NA	16	TGTGCCAGCAGCTTAGGGTGGGGGGTAGGCAATCAGCCCCAGCATTTT	CASSLGWGVGNQPQHF
TRBV7-8	TRBJ1-2	NA	NA	15	TGTGCCAGCAGCTTCTGGACAGCGACTAACTATGGCTACACCTTC	CASSFWTATNYGYTF
TRBV7-9	TRBJ2-1	NA	TRBD2	16	TGTGCCAGCAGCTCCTTACTAGCGGGGGGGTACTATGAGCAGTTCTTC	CASSSLLAGGYYEQFF
TRBV2	TRBJ2-7	NA	TRBD1	13	TGTGCCAGCAGGGGGGACAGAGCCTACGAGCAGTACTTC	CASRGDRAYEQYF